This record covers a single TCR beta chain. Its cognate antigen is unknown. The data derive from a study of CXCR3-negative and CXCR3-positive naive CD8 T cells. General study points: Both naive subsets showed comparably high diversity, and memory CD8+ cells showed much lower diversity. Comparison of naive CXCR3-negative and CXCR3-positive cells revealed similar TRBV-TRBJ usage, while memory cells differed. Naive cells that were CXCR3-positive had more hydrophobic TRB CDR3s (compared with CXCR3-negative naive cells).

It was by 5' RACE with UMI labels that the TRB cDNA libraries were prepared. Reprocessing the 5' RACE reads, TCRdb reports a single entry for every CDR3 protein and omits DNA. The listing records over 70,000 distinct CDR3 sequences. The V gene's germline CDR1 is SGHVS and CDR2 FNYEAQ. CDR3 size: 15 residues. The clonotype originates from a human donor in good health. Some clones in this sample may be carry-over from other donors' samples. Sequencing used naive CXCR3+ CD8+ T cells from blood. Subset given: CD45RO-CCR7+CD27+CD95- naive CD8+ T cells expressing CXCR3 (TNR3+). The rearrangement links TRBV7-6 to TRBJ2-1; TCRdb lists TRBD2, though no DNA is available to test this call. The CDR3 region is CASSSSGLDGNEQFF.